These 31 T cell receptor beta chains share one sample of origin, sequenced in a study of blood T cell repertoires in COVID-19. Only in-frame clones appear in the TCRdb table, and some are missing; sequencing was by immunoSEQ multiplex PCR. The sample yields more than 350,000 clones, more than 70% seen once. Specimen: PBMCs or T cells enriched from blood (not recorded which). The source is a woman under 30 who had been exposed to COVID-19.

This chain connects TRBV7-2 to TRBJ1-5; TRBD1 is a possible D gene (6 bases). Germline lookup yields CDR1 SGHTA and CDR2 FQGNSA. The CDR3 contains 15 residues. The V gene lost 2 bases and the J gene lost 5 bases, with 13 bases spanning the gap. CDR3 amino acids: CASSLKGGFYQPQHF. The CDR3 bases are TGTGCCAGCAGCTTAAAGGGGGGGTTTTATCAGCCCCAGCATTTT.

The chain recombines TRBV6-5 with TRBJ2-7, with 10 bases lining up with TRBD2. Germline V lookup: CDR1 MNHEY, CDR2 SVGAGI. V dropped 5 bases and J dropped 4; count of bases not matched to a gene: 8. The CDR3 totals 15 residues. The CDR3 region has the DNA TGTGCCAGCAGTACCCCTAGCGGGAGTAAGTACGAGCAGTACTTC. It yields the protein CASSTPSGSKYEQYF.

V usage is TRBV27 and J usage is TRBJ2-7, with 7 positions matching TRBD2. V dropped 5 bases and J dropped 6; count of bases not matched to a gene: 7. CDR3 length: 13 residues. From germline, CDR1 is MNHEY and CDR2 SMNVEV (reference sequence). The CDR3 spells CASSVRGGSEQYF. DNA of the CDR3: TGTGCCAGCAGTGTCCGGGGCGGGAGCGAGCAGTACTTC.

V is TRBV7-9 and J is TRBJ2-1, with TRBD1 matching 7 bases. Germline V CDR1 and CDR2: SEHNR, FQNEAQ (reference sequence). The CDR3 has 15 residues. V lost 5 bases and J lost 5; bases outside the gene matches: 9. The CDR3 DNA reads TGTGCCAGCAGCCTACCCGGGACAGCGAACAATGAGCAGTTCTTC. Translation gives CASSLPGTANNEQFF.

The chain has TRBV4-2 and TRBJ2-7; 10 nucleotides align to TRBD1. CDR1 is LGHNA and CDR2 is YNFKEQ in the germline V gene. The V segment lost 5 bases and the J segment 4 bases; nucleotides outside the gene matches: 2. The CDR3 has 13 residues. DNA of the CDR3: TGTGCCAGCAGCTGGGGACAGGGGTACGAGCAGTACTTC. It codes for CASSWGQGYEQYF.

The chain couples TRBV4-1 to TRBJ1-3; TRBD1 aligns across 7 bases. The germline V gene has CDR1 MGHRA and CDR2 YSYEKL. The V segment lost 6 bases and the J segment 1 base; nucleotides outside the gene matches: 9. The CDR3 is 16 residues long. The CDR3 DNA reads TGCGCCAGCAGTCTGGACAGGATGGCTTCTGGAAACACCATATATTTT. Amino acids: CASSLDRMASGNTIYF.

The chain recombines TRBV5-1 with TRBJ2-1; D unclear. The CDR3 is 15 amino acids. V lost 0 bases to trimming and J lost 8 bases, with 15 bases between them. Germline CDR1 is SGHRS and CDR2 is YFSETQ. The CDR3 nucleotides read TGCGCCAGCAGCTTGGTCCTACGCGGTAGTGATGAGCAGTTCTTC. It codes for CASSLVLRGSDEQFF.

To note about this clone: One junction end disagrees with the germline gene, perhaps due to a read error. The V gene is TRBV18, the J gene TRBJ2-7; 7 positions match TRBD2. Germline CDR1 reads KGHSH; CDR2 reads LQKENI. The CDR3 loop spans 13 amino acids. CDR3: CASSRTSAGDQNF. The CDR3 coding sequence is TGTGCCAGCTCCCGGACGAGCGCGGGGGATCAGAATTTC.

For the CDR3, the DNA is TGTGCCACCAGCAGCCAGACTAGAGGGGAGACCCAGTACTTC. It translates to CATSSQTRGETQYF. This sequence joins TRBV15 and TRBJ2-5; perhaps TRBD2 as D (6 bases). The V gene lost 3 bases and the J gene lost 5 bases, with 13 bases spanning the gap. Per germline, CDR1 LNHNV and CDR2 YYDKDF (reference sequence). The CDR3 has 14 amino acids.

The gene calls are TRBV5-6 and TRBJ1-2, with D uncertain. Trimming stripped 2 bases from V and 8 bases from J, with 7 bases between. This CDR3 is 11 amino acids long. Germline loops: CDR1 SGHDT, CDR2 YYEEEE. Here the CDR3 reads CASSLIAGYTF. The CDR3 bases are TGTGCCAGCAGCTTAATCGCGGGCTACACCTTC.

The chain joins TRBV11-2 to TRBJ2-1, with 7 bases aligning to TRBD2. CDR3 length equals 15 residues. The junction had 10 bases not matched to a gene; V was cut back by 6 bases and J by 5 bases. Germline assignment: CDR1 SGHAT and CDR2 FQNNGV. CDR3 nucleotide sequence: TGTGCCAGCAGGAAACCGGGACTACGAAACAATGAGCAGTTCTTC. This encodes CASRKPGLRNNEQFF.

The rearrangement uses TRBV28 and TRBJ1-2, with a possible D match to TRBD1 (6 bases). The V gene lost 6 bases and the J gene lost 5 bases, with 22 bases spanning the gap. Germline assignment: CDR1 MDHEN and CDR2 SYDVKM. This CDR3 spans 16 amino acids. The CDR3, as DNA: TGTGCCAGCAGCGTAACCGGGACATTCGCTAGTTATGGCTACACCTTC. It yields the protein CASSVTGTFASYGYTF.

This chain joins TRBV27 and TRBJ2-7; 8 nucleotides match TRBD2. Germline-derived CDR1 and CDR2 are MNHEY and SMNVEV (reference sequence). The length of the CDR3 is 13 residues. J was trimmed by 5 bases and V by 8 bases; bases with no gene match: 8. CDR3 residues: CASRPGGADEQYF. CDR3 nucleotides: TGTGCCAGCCGTCCCGGGGGGGCCGACGAGCAGTACTTC.

In DNA, the CDR3 is TGTGCCAGCAGCGCGGCGGGCAGGGGTAATTCACCCCTCCACTTT. This codes for CASSAAGRGNSPLHF. The chain couples TRBV7-6 to TRBJ1-6, with TRBD1 as a possible D gene (6 bases). CDR3 size: 15 residues. The V end lost 5 bases, the J end lost 6 bases, and 14 bases lay between the germline ends. Looked up from germline, CDR1 is SGHVS and CDR2 is FNYEAQ.

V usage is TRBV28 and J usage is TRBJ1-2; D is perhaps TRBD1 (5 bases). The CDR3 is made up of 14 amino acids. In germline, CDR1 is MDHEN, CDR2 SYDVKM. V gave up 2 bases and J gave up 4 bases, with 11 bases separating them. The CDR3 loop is CASSLEGAIYGYTF. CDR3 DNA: TGTGCCAGCAGTTTAGAAGGGGCAATCTATGGCTACACCTTC.

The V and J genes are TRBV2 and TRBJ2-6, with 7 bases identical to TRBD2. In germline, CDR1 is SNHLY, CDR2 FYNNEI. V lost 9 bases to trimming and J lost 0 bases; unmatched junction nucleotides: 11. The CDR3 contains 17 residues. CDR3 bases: TGTGCCAGGGGCGGGAGTGGGTTGATCTCTGGGGCCAACGTCCTGACTTTC. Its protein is CARGGSGLISGANVLTF. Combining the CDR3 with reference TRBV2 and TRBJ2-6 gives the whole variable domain EPEVTQTPSHQVTQMGQEVILRCVPISNHLYFYWYRQILGQKVEFLVSFYNNEISEKSEIFDDQFSVERPDGSNFTLKIRSTKLEDSAMYFCARGGSGLISGANVLTFGAGSRLTVL.

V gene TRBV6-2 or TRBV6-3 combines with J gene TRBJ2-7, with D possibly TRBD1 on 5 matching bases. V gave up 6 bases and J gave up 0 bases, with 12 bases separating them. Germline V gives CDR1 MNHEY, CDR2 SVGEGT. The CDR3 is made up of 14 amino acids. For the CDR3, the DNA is TGTGCCAGCAGCCAAGCCGACAGCTCCTACGAGCAGTACTTC. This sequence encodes CASSQADSSYEQYF.

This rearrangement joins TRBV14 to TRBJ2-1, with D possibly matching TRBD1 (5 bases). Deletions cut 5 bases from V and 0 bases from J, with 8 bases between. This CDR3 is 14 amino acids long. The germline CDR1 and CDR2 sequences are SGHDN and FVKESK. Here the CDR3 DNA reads TGTGCCAGCAGCGAGGACACCTCCTACAATGAGCAGTTCTTC. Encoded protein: CASSEDTSYNEQFF. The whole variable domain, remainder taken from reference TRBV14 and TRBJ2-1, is EAGVTQFPSHSVIEKGQTVTLRCDPISGHDNLYWYRRVMGKEIKFLLHFVKESKQDESGMPNNRFLAERTGGTYSTLKVQPAELEDSGVYFCASSEDTSYNEQFFGPGTRLTVL.

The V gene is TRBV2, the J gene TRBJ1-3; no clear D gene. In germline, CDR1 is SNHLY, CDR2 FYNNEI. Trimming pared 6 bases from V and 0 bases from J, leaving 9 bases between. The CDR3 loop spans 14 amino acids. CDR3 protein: CASRAGSSGNTIYF. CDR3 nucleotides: TGTGCCAGCAGGGCGGGGAGCTCTGGAAACACCATATATTTT.

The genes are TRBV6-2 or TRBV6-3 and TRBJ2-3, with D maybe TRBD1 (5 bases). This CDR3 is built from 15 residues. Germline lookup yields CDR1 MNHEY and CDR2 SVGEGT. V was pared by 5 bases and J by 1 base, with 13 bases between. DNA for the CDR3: TGTGCCAGCAGTAGAGGACACGGCGGCACAGATACGCAGTATTTT. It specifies CASSRGHGGTDTQYF.

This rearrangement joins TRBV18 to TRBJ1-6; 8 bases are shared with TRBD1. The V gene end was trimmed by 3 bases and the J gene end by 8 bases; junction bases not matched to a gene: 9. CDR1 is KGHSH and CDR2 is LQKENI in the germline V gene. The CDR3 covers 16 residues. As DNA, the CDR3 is TGTGCCAGCTCACCCCGCCCCGGACAGGGAGATTCACCCCTCCACTTT. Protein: CASSPRPGQGDSPLHF.

The CDR3 bases are TGCAGCGTTGGGACTACGACTCGCACCTACGAGCAGTACTTC. Protein: CSVGTTTRTYEQYF. The chain links TRBV29-1 to TRBJ2-7, with TRBD2 as a possible D gene (6 bases). The CDR3 has 14 amino acids. Germline V gives CDR1 SQVTM, CDR2 ANQGSEA. Trimming stripped 4 bases from V and 2 bases from J, with 15 bases between.

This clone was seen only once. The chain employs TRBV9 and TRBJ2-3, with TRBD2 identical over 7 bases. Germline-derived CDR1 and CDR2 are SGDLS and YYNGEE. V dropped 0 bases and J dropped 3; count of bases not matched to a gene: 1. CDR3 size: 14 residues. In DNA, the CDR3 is TGTGCCAGCAGCGTAGAAGCGGGGACAGATACGCAGTATTTT. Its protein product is CASSVEAGTDTQYF.

CDR3 sequence (DNA): TGTGCCAGCAGCCAATATCGCCGGGACTCCAATGAAAAACTGTTTTTT. Residues: CASSQYRRDSNEKLFF. The V and J genes are TRBV14 and TRBJ1-4, with D possibly matching TRBD1 (5 bases). This CDR3 contains 16 residues. Trimming cost V 2 bases and J 5 bases, with 15 bases left between them. In germline, CDR1 is SGHDN, CDR2 FVKESK.

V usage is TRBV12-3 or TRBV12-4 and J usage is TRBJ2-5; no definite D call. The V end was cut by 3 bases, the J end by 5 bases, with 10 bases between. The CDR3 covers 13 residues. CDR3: CASSFGSVETQYF. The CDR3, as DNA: TGTGCCAGCAGTTTCGGGTCCGTGGAGACCCAGTACTTC.

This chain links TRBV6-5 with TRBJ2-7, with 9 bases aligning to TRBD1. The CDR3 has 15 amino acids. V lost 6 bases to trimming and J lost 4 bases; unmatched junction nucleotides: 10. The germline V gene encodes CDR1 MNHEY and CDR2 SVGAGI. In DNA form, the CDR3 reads TGTGCCAGCAGACCCGCCGGGACAGGGACTTACGAGCAGTACTTC. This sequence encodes CASRPAGTGTYEQYF.

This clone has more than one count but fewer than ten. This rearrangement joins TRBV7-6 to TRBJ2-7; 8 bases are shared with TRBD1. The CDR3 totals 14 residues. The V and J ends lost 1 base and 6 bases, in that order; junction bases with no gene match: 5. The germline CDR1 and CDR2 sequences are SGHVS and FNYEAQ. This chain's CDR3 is CASSLERTGLEQYF. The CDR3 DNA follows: TGTGCCAGCAGCTTAGAACGGACAGGGCTCGAGCAGTACTTC. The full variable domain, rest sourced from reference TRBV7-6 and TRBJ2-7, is GAGVSQSPRYKVTKRGQDVALRCDPISGHVSLYWYRQALGQGPEFLTYFNYEAQQDKSGLPNDRFSAERPEGSISTLTIQRTEQRDSAMYRCASSLERTGLEQYFGPGTRLTVT.

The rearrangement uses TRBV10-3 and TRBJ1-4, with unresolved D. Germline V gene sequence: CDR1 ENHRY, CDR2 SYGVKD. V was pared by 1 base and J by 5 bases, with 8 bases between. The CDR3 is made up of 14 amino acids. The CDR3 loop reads CAISELAGNEKLFF. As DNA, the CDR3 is TGTGCCATCAGTGAGTTGGCGGGGAATGAAAAACTGTTTTTT.

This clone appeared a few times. The CDR3 reads CASSQGLAGETQYF. The CDR3 DNA sequence: TGTGCCAGCAGCCAAGGACTAGCTGGTGAGACCCAGTACTTC. The J gene is TRBJ2-5, the V gene TRBV14; 7 nucleotides match TRBD2. With V trimmed by 1 base and J by 5 bases, 4 bases remained unmatched. This CDR3 is built from 14 residues. Germline V gene data show CDR1 as SGHDN and CDR2 as FVKESK.

CDR3 DNA sequence: TGTGCCACCAGCAGAGATGTTCAGGTTACTAGCAATCAGCCCCAGCATTTT. Translated: CATSRDVQVTSNQPQHF. The gene calls are TRBV15 and TRBJ1-5, with D unresolved. This CDR3 has 17 amino acids. The V end lost 0 bases, the J end lost 0 bases, and 12 bases lay between the germline ends. CDR1 LNHNV and CDR2 YYDKDF come from the germline V gene (reference sequence).

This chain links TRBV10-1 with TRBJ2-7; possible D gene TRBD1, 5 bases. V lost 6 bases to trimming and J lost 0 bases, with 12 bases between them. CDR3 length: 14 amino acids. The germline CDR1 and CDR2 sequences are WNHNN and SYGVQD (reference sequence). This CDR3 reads CASRDADSSYEQYF. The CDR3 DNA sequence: TGCGCCAGCAGGGACGCTGACAGCTCCTACGAGCAGTACTTC.